The 10 T cell receptor beta chains presented below share a single source sample, sequenced in a study of T cells after yellow fever vaccination (dated by TCRdb to between 2019 and 2020). The method behind the library was 5' RACE. Sequencing instrument: Illumina HiSeq 2500. In-frame beta chains were kept once TCRdb had trimmed the public reads at Q25 with fastp and called clones with MiXCR. Each CDR3 protein gets just one entry, which takes the most common genes and DNA from the rows behind it. The sample table holds 25,000 to 35,000 distinct CDR3 sequences, of which roughly 4.5% were seen once. Roughly half of the sample is held by the ten biggest clonotypes. What this sample's treatment or condition label stands for: live attenuated yellow fever vaccine strain. Sequenced material: CD8+ T cells sorted from PBMCs, taken 5 days after the yellow fever booster vaccination. These receptor sequences come from a man aged 30-40 years who received the YFV17D yellow fever vaccine.

In this sample, this clonotype turned up many times. This chain connects TRBV24-1 to TRBJ2-1; no reliable D call. The ends were cut back, 0 bases at V and 4 bases at J, with 12 bases in the middle. The CDR3 length is 16 residues. CDR1 and CDR2 from the germline V gene are KGHDR and SFDVKD. In DNA, the CDR3 is TGTGCCACCAGTGATTTGCGTGGCGGCCCATACAATGAGCAGTTCTTC. This gives the protein CATSDLRGGPYNEQFF.

This clonotype occurred many times. The chain is built from TRBV4-3 and TRBJ2-1; TRBD2 agrees at 12 bases. Losses at the gene ends were 2 bases for V and 10 bases for J; bases not matched to a gene: 3. CDR1 and CDR2 from the germline V gene are LGHNA and YSLEER. The CDR3 totals 14 residues. The chain's CDR3 is CASSQRTSGREQFF. DNA for the CDR3: TGCGCCAGCAGCCAACGAACTAGCGGGAGGGAGCAGTTCTTC.

This clonotype was counted many times. This chain connects TRBV16 to TRBJ2-1, with D perhaps TRBD1 or TRBD2 (6 bases each). V was cut by 4 bases and J by 6 bases, with 16 bases left in between. There are 15 residues in the CDR3. Germline CDR1 and CDR2: KGHSY and FQNENV. CDR3 residues: CASSPYEGGRNEQFF. The DNA of the CDR3 is TGTGCCAGCAGCCCATACGAGGGGGGCCGCAATGAGCAGTTCTTC.

Comments on this clonotype: This could be a read error, since a much larger clone is one nucleotide away. The rearrangement uses TRBV5-4 and TRBJ2-7; D gene unclear. The germline V gene has CDR1 SGHNT and CDR2 YYREEE (reference sequence). The CDR3 sequence is 12 residues long. The CDR3 sequence is CASSSTGYKQYF. For the CDR3, the DNA is TGTGCCAGCAGCTCAACGGGCTACAAGCAGTACTTC.

Many counts were recorded for this clonotype. The J gene is TRBJ2-3, the V gene TRBV7-8; D is uncertain. The V and J ends lost 8 bases and 1 base respectively, with 7 bases between them. Per germline, CDR1 SGHVS and CDR2 FQNEAQ. CDR3 length: 12 amino acids. The CDR3 region has the DNA TGTGCCAGCGGAGACCGCACAGATACGCAGTATTTT. Translating it yields CASGDRTDTQYF.

Notes on this clonotype: A much more abundant neighbour one base away suggests this may be a read error. The chain has TRBV7-2 and TRBJ2-1; weak D call: TRBD2 (6 bases). The V end lost 5 bases, the J end lost 6 bases, and 14 bases lay between the germline ends. This CDR3 is built from 14 residues. Per germline, CDR1 SGHTA and CDR2 FQGNSA. The DNA for the CDR3 is TGTGCCAGCAGCGTTGGGGGGACGGCCAATGAGCAGTTCTTC. Translating it yields CASSVGGTANEQFF. The variable domain in full, with the rest retrieved from reference TRBV7-2 and TRBJ2-1, is GAGVSQSPSNKVTEKGKDVELRCDPISGHTALYWYRQSLGQGLEFLIYFQGNSAPDKSGLPSDRFSAERTGGSVSTLTIQRTQQEDSAVYLCASSVGGTANEQFFGPGTRLTVL.

This clonotype was counted ten times or more. V is TRBV5-5 and J is TRBJ1-2, with a possible D match to TRBD1 (6 bases). Trimming cost V 4 bases and J 3 bases, with 13 bases left between them. The CDR3 spans 14 residues. The germline V gene encodes CDR1 SGHKS and CDR2 YYEKEE (reference sequence). CDR3 bases: TGTGCCAGCAGCCCCGTGGCAGGGGACTATGGCTACACCTTC. It yields the protein CASSPVAGDYGYTF.

This clonotype occurred many times. The chain joins TRBV5-1 to TRBJ2-7, with D tentatively TRBD2 (5 bases). The germline V gene encodes CDR1 SGHRS and CDR2 YFSETQ. The CDR3 loop spans 13 amino acids. V shed 4 bases and J shed 3 bases, with 11 bases lying between them. CDR3 protein: CASSLVDYYEQYF. The CDR3 DNA reads as TGCGCCAGCAGCCTCGTTGACTACTACGAGCAGTACTTC.

This clonotype was found many times. The chain recombines TRBV24-1 with TRBJ2-1; 12 bases fit TRBD2. The germline gives CDR1 KGHDR, CDR2 SFDVKD. This CDR3 contains 18 residues. V trimming: 3 bases; J trimming: 6 bases; junction bases outside the gene matches: 11. The CDR3 sequence: CATSDPRTSGVQGNEQFF. DNA for the CDR3: TGTGCCACCAGTGATCCGAGGACTAGCGGGGTCCAGGGCAATGAGCAGTTCTTC.

Many counts were recorded for this clonotype. The chain joins TRBV20-1 to TRBJ2-7, with TRBD2 matching over 11 bases. The CDR3 is 16 amino acids. The germline V gene encodes CDR1 DFQATT and CDR2 SNEGSKA (reference sequence). V lost 6 bases to trimming and J lost 3 bases; unmatched junction nucleotides: 13. The CDR3 loop reads CSARPQILAGVYEQYF. DNA for the CDR3: TGCAGTGCCCGCCCCCAGATACTAGCGGGAGTCTACGAGCAGTACTTC.